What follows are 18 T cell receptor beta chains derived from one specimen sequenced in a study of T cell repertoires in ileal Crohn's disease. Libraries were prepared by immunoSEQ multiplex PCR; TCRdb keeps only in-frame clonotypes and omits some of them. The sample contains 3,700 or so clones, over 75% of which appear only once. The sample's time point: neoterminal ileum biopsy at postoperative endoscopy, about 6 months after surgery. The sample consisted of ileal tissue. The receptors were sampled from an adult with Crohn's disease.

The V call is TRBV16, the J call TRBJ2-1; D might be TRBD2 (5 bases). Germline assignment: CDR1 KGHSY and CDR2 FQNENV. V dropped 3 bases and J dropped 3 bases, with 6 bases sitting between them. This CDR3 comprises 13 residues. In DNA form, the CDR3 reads TGTGCCAGCAGCCAGGGAGTCTACAATGAGCAGTTCTTC. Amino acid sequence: CASSQGVYNEQFF.

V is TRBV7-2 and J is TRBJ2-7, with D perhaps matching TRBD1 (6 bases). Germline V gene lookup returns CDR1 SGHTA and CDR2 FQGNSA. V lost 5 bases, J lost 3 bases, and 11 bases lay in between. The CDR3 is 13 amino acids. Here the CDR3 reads CASSEGVYYEQYF. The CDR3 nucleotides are TGTGCCAGCAGCGAGGGGGTATACTACGAGCAGTACTTC.

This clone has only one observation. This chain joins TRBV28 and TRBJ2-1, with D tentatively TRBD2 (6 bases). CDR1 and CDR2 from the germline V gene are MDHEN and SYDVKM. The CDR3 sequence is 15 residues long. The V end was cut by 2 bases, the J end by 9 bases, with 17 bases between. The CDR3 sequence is CASSLGAGMGGEQFF. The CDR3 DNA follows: TGTGCCAGCAGTTTAGGTGCGGGAATGGGTGGTGAGCAGTTCTTC.

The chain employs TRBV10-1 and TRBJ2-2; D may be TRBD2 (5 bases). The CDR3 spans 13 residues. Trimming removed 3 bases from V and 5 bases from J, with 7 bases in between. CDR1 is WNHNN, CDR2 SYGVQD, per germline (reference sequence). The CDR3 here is CASSESGTGELFF. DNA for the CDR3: TGCGCCAGCAGTGAATCGGGGACCGGGGAGCTGTTTTTT.

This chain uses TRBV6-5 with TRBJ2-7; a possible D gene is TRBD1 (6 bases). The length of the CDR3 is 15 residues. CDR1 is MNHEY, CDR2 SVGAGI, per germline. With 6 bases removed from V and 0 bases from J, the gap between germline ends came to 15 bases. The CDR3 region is CASSRTQGSSYEQYF. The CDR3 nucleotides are TGTGCCAGCAGCCGGACCCAGGGGAGCTCCTACGAGCAGTACTTC.

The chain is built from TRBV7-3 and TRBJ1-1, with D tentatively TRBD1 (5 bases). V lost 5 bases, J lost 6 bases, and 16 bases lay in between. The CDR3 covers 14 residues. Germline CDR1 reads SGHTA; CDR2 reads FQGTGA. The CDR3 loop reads CASSRGDTSSEAFF. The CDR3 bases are TGTGCCAGCAGCCGAGGGGATACTAGCTCTGAAGCTTTCTTT. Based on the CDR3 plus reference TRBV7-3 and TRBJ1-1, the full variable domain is GAGVSQTPSNKVTEKGKYVELRCDPISGHTALYWYRQSLGQGPEFLIYFQGTGAADDSGLPNDRFFAVRPEGSVSTLKIQRTERGDSAVYLCASSRGDTSSEAFFGQGTRLTVV.

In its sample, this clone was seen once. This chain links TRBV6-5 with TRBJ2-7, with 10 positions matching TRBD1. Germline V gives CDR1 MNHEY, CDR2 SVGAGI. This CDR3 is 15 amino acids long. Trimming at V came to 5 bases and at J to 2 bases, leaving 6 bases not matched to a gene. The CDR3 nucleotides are TGTGCCAGCAGTGCACCGGGACAGGGGACCTACGAGCAGTACTTC. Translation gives CASSAPGQGTYEQYF.

CDR3 DNA: TGTGCCAGCAGCCGAAGCGGGGCCGAGCAGTTCTTC. Protein product: CASSRSGAEQFF. V and J are TRBV28 and TRBJ2-1; 7 positions agree with TRBD2. J gave up 10 bases and V 6 bases, and 6 bases lay outside the gene matches. The germline CDR1 and CDR2 sequences are MDHEN and SYDVKM. The CDR3 is 12 amino acids. Full variable domain (remainder filled in from reference TRBV28 and TRBJ2-1): DVKVTQSSRYLVKRTGEKVFLECVQDMDHENMFWYRQDPGLGLRLIYFSYDVKMKEKGDIPEGYSVSREKKERFSLILESASTNQTSMYLCASSRSGAEQFFGPGTRLTVL.

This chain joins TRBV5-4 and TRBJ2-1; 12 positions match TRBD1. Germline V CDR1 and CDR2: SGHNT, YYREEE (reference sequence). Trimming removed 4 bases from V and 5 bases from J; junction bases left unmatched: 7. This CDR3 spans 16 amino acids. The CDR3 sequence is CASSRGTGGRNNEQFF. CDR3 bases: TGTGCCAGCAGCCGCGGGACAGGGGGCCGTAACAATGAGCAGTTCTTC.

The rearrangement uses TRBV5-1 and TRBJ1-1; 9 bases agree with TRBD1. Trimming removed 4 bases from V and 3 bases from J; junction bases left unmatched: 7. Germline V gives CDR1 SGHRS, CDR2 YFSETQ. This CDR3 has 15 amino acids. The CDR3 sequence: CASSITGGMYTEAFF. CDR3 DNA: TGCGCCAGCAGCATCACAGGGGGCATGTACACTGAAGCTTTCTTT.

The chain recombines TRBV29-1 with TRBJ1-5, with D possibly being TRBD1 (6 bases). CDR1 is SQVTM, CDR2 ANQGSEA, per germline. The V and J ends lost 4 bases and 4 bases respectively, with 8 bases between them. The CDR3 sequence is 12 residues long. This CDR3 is CSVGTGNQPQHF. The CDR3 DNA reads TGCAGCGTTGGAACAGGGAATCAGCCCCAGCATTTT. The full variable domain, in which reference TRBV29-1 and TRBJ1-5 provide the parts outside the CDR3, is SAVISQKPSRDICQRGTSLTIQCQVDSQVTMMFWYRQQPGQSLTLIATANQGSEATYESGFVIDKFPISRPNLTFSTLTVSNMSPEDSSIYLCSVGTGNQPQHFGDGTRLSIL.

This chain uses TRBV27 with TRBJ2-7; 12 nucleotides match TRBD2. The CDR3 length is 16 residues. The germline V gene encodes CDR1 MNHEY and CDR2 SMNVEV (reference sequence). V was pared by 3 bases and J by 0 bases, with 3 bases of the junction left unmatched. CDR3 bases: TGTGCCAGCAGTTTTAGACTAGCGGGAGTCTCCTACGAGCAGTACTTC. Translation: CASSFRLAGVSYEQYF.

CDR3 in amino acids: CASSPGTSGSYEQFF. The CDR3 DNA reads TGTGCCAGCAGTCCCGGGACTAGCGGGAGTTATGAGCAGTTCTTC. The V gene is TRBV2, the J gene TRBJ2-1; TRBD2 matches 14 bases. The CDR3 is 15 residues long. Trimming took 5 bases from V and 8 from J; bases not matched to a gene: 5. In germline, CDR1 is SNHLY, CDR2 FYNNEI.

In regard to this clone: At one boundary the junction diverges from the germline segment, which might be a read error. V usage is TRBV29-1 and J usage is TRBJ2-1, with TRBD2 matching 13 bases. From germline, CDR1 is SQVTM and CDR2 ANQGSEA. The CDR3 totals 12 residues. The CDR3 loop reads CSAGTSGRALVF. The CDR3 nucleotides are TGCAGCGCGGGTACTAGCGGGAGGGCCCTCGTCTTC.

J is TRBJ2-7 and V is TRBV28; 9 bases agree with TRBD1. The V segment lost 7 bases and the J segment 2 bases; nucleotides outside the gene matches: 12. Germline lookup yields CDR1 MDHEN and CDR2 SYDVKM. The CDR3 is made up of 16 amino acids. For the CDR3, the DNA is TGTGCCAGCACCGCATTGCCGGGACAGGGAGCCTACGAGCAGTACTTC. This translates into CASTALPGQGAYEQYF. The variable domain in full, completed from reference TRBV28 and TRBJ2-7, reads DVKVTQSSRYLVKRTGEKVFLECVQDMDHENMFWYRQDPGLGLRLIYFSYDVKMKEKGDIPEGYSVSREKKERFSLILESASTNQTSMYLCASTALPGQGAYEQYFGPGTRLTVT.

The CDR3 region is CASSEQGGRGYTF. CDR3 nucleotide sequence: TGTGCCAGCAGCGAACAGGGGGGGAGAGGCTACACCTTC. The rearrangement uses TRBV5-5 and TRBJ1-2, with TRBD1 matching 8 bases. The J segment lost 8 bases and the V segment lost 4 bases, leaving 7 bases of the junction unmatched. The germline CDR1 and CDR2 sequences are SGHKS and YYEKEE (reference sequence). This CDR3 is 13 amino acids long.

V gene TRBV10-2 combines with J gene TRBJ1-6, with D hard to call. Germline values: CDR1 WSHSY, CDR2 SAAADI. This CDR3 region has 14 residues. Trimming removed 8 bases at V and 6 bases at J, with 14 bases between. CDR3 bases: TGCGCCAGCTGGGAGGGCTCCCTTAATTCACCCCTCCACTTT. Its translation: CASWEGSLNSPLHF.

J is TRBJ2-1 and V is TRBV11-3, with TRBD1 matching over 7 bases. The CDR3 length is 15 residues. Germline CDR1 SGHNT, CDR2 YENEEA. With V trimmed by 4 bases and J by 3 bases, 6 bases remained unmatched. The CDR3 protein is CASSSTGQHYNEQFF. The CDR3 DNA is TGTGCCAGCAGCTCAACGGGACAGCACTACAATGAGCAGTTCTTC.